The 22 T cell receptor beta chains below all came from one sample that was sequenced in a study of cytomegalovirus exposure and HLA in healthy donors. The study ran its PCR with 60 Vbeta and 13 Jbeta primers. Sequenced by immunoSEQ multiplex PCR; TCRdb stores in-frame clones only, minus some. The repertoire consists of about 160,000 clones, with approximately 80% occurring once and the leading ten covering about 10%. The sequenced sample consisted of PBMCs. The receptors originated from a man over 45 in good health and CMV-seropositive.

The gene calls are TRBV30 and TRBJ2-7; the D gene is possibly TRBD2 (5 bases). CDR1 is GTSNPN, CDR2 SVGIG, per germline (reference sequence). CDR3 length: 13 amino acids. V lost 2 bases and J 7 bases, leaving 15 bases between the germline ends. The CDR3 nucleotides are TGTGCCTGGAGTCAAGGCGATCCGGGGGAGCAGTACTTC. Translation: CAWSQGDPGEQYF.

This CDR3 reads CASSREFTGTENTEAFF. The CDR3 DNA follows: TGTGCCAGCAGCCGAGAATTCACCGGGACAGAGAACACTGAAGCTTTCTTT. The chain is built from TRBV4-2 and TRBJ1-1, with 7 bases lining up with TRBD1. V trimming: 4 bases; J trimming: 1 base; junction bases outside the gene matches: 12. The CDR3 sequence is 17 residues long. CDR1 and CDR2 from the germline V gene are LGHNA and YNFKEQ.

The rearrangement links TRBV18 to TRBJ2-7; 7 bases are shared with TRBD1. V gave up 6 bases and J gave up 3 bases; unmatched junction bases: 2. CDR1 KGHSH and CDR2 LQKENI come from the germline V gene. This CDR3 has 12 amino acids. The CDR3 sequence: CASSRDSYEQYF. For the CDR3, the DNA is TGTGCCAGCTCTCGGGACAGCTACGAGCAGTACTTC.

V and J are TRBV7-2 and TRBJ2-2; 10 bases map to TRBD2. The CDR3 spans 15 residues. J was trimmed by 8 bases and V by 5 bases; bases with no gene match: 8. CDR1 SGHTA and CDR2 FQGNSA come from the germline V gene. The CDR3 DNA is TGTGCCAGCAGCCCTAGCGGGGGCCTTGGGGGGGAGCTGTTTTTT. Protein sequence: CASSPSGGLGGELFF.

The rearrangement joins TRBV9 to TRBJ1-6; TRBD1 might be the D (5 bases). This CDR3 spans 16 amino acids. Germline CDR1 SGDLS, CDR2 YYNGEE. V lost 3 bases and J 4 bases, leaving 14 bases between the germline ends. The DNA for the CDR3 is TGTGCCAGCAGCGCCCGTCGGGGGGAATATAATTCACCCCTCCACTTT. Translating it yields CASSARRGEYNSPLHF.

The chain couples TRBV4-2 to TRBJ2-7, with 8 bases matching TRBD2. CDR1 and CDR2 (germline): LGHNA, YNFKEQ. V gave up 2 bases and J gave up 2 bases; unmatched junction bases: 11. This CDR3 spans 17 amino acids. The CDR3 sequence is CASSQHPGGAVAYEQYF. CDR3 nucleotide sequence: TGTGCCAGCAGCCAACACCCGGGGGGGGCCGTTGCCTACGAGCAGTACTTC.

V gene TRBV10-3 combines with J gene TRBJ2-2; 8 bases align to TRBD1. V lost 3 bases and J lost 5; bases outside the gene matches: 11. The CDR3 sequence is 17 residues long. CDR1 and CDR2 from the germline V gene are ENHRY and SYGVKD. CDR3 nucleotide sequence: TGTGCCATCAGTGAAAGAGGACAGGGAAGAGGGACCGGGGAGCTGTTTTTT. Its translation is CAISERGQGRGTGELFF.

The J gene is TRBJ2-3, the V gene TRBV4-3; 7 nucleotides match TRBD2. J lost 12 bases, V lost 1 base, and 7 bases had no gene match. This CDR3 is 13 amino acids long. Germline CDR1 LGHNA, CDR2 YSLEER. CDR3 in DNA: TGCGCCAGCAGCCAAGGTGCTAGCGGCACCCAGTATTTT. Amino acids: CASSQGASGTQYF.

The chain carries TRBV5-1 and TRBJ2-5, with TRBD1 matching 7 bases. The assigned J gene may be wrong: the sequence end matches TRBJ2-7 better. The CDR3 has 14 amino acids. Germline assignment: CDR1 SGHRS and CDR2 YFSETQ. The CDR3 sequence is CASSSRDRANEQYF. The CDR3 nucleotides are TGCGCCAGCAGCTCCCGCGACAGGGCCAACGAGCAGTACTTC.

The rearrangement joins TRBV5-1 to TRBJ2-1, with 7 nucleotides matching TRBD2. The trim removed 0 bases at V and 4 bases at J, leaving 7 bases unmatched. The CDR3 sequence is 16 residues long. Germline values: CDR1 SGHRS, CDR2 YFSETQ. CDR3 sequence: CASSLEVASGYNEQFF. The CDR3 DNA follows: TGCGCCAGCAGCTTGGAGGTGGCTAGCGGTTACAATGAGCAGTTCTTC.

The V and J genes are TRBV18 and TRBJ2-6; TRBD2 agrees at 11 bases. The germline V gene encodes CDR1 KGHSH and CDR2 LQKENI. The junction had 4 bases not matched to a gene; V was cut back by 3 bases and J by 3 bases. The length of the CDR3 is 17 residues. The CDR3 protein is CASSPQGLAGGANVLTF. CDR3 bases: TGTGCCAGCTCACCCCAAGGACTAGCGGGTGGGGCCAACGTCCTGACTTTC.

The chain has TRBV10-3 and TRBJ1-2; 7 bases line up with TRBD1. The germline gives CDR1 ENHRY, CDR2 SYGVKD. V trimming: 6 bases; J trimming: 4 bases; junction bases outside the gene matches: 5. The CDR3 sequence is 13 residues long. This CDR3 reads CAIRGDSVYGYTF. The CDR3 coding sequence is TGTGCCATCAGGGGGGACAGCGTCTATGGCTACACCTTC.

This chain joins TRBV7-2 and TRBJ2-2, with a possible D match to TRBD1 (5 bases). The CDR3 has 14 residues. The germline gives CDR1 SGHTA, CDR2 FQGNSA. V was clipped by 8 bases and J by 6 bases, with 16 bases between them. The CDR3 DNA is TGTGCCAGCTCTTTAGGGGCTCATGCCGGGGAGCTGTTTTTT. Translating gives CASSLGAHAGELFF.

The genes are TRBV10-3 and TRBJ2-1; TRBD1 agrees at 9 bases. The V gene's germline CDR1 is ENHRY and CDR2 SYGVKD. The CDR3 sequence is 16 residues long. After removal of 7 bases from V and 4 bases from J, the junction contained 11 bases not matched to a gene. CDR3 sequence reads: CAIKDPETGGYNEQFF. As DNA, the CDR3 is TGTGCCATCAAAGACCCCGAGACAGGGGGGTACAATGAGCAGTTCTTC.

This chain uses TRBV11-2 with TRBJ2-3; no definite D call. This CDR3 has 16 residues. Germline CDR1 reads SGHAT; CDR2 reads FQNNGV. V was cut by 4 bases and J by 0 bases, with 14 bases left in between. CDR3 nucleotides: TGTGCCAGCAGCTCCCGTCCGGGTTCTAGCACAGATACGCAGTATTTT. Protein: CASSSRPGSSTDTQYF.

This chain connects TRBV9 to TRBJ2-3; 8 positions agree with TRBD2. Germline V CDR1 and CDR2: SGDLS, YYNGEE. V dropped 1 base and J dropped 7; count of bases not matched to a gene: 8. This CDR3 is 15 amino acids long. CDR3 nucleotides: TGTGCCAGCAGCGTATTAAGCGGGGGCGATTATACGCAGTATTTT. Translating it yields CASSVLSGGDYTQYF.

The chain links TRBV7-3 to TRBJ2-7; 7 bases match TRBD1. The CDR3 totals 15 residues. Losses at the gene ends were 0 bases for V and 0 bases for J; bases not matched to a gene: 2. Germline CDR1 SGHTA, CDR2 FQGTGA. CDR3 in amino acids: CASSLTGDSSYEQYF. The CDR3 region has the DNA TGTGCCAGCAGCTTAACCGGGGACAGCTCCTACGAGCAGTACTTC.

V and J are TRBV27 and TRBJ2-7; weak D call: TRBD1 (6 bases). There are 13 residues in the CDR3. With 2 bases removed from V and 2 bases from J, the gap between germline ends came to 7 bases. Per germline, CDR1 MNHEY and CDR2 SMNVEV (reference sequence). The DNA for the CDR3 is TGTGCCAGCAGTTTAAGACAGGCCTACGAGCAGTACTTC. Translating gives CASSLRQAYEQYF.

This chain links TRBV4-2 with TRBJ2-1; TRBD2 matches at 14 bases. The CDR3 spans 18 residues. Germline loops: CDR1 LGHNA, CDR2 YNFKEQ. Germline trimming cut 4 bases from V and 2 bases from J; bases unmatched to any gene: 7. The DNA for the CDR3 is TGTGCCAGCAGCCCAATCCAGACTAGCGGGGGGGCCTACAATGAGCAGTTCTTC. It is translated as CASSPIQTSGGAYNEQFF.

A remark on this clone: In the same sample, other DNA sequences code for this CDR3. The chain has TRBV5-1 and TRBJ2-3, with D tentatively TRBD1 (6 bases). With 2 bases removed from V and 0 bases from J, the gap between germline ends came to 7 bases. The CDR3 sequence is 14 residues long. Germline values: CDR1 SGHRS, CDR2 YFSETQ. The CDR3: CASSLGQSTDTQYF. DNA for the CDR3: TGCGCCAGCAGCTTAGGACAGAGCACAGATACGCAGTATTTT.

The CDR3 reads CASSNRTGRTMNTEAFF. The CDR3 nucleotides read TGTGCCAGCAGCAACCGGACAGGACGAACCATGAACACTGAAGCTTTCTTT. V is TRBV7-3 and J is TRBJ1-1; 7 bases map to TRBD1. The trim removed 5 bases at V and 0 bases at J, leaving 12 bases unmatched. This CDR3 comprises 17 residues. Germline CDR1 SGHTA, CDR2 FQGTGA.

This chain links TRBV13 with TRBJ1-1, with D uncertain. V lost 4 bases to trimming and J lost 10 bases, with 10 bases between them. The CDR3 sequence is 11 residues long. The V gene's germline CDR1 is PRHDT and CDR2 FYEKMQ (reference sequence). CDR3 amino acids: CASSSSGIAFF. The CDR3 DNA is TGTGCCAGCAGCTCATCGGGTATAGCTTTCTTT.